Included here is one T cell receptor (beta chain) sequence, with context. What it recognizes is unknown. In all sorted populations, purity surpassed 95%. The CDR3 has 13 amino acids. With V trimmed by 4 bases and J by 3 bases, 3 bases remained unmatched. Germline V CDR1 and CDR2: SGHRS, YFSETQ. The data belong to a study of beta chain features in type 1 diabetes. Study-wide background: Examined across all samples were around 110 million sorted cells.

The isolated RNA, all of it, was reverse transcribed, so expressed TCRB transcripts were what got sequenced. TCRdb's copy holds only in-frame clones and misses some; the assay was immunoSEQ multiplex PCR. The table includes more than 550,000 clones, over 12% detected once. Overall study findings and caveats: Among patients with Type 1 diabetes, TCRB CDR3s were moderately but significantly shorter in every one of the four CD4+ subsets.

The TCR sequence derives from a man younger than 35 with type 1 diabetes. The chain employs TRBV5-1 and TRBJ2-5; 7 positions match TRBD1. Sequencing used naive CD4+ T cells from blood. CDR3: CASSPGQKETQYF. CDR3 sequence (DNA): TGCGCCAGCAGCCCGGGACAGAAAGAGACCCAGTACTTC.